Listed here are 30 T cell receptor beta chains from one sample, sequenced in a study of control samples from healthy donors and cancer patients. The method was immunoSEQ multiplex PCR; TCRdb's version includes in-frame clones alone and lacks a portion of them. The table includes tens of thousands of clones, about nine tenths detected once. Sample: PBMCs. The source is a man between 60 and 75 years old with colorectal cancer.

V usage is TRBV21-1 and J usage is TRBJ2-7; the DNA was not compared with TRBD2, the D call given in the table. TRBV21-1 is shown as a pseudogene. The CDR3 has 12 residues. CDR3 coding DNA: TGTGCCAGCCGCAAACGGGATACTAGCGGGGATTTC. Protein sequence: CASRKRDTSGDF.

J is TRBJ1-2 and V is TRBV12-3 or TRBV12-4; maybe TRBD1 (6 bases). V was cut by 6 bases and J by 6 bases, with 14 bases left in between. CDR3 size: 13 residues. CDR3 protein: CASSHRDNHGYTF. The CDR3 coding sequence is TGTGCCAGCAGCCACCGGGACAACCATGGCTACACCTTC.

The chain uses TRBV7-8 and TRBJ1-4; D is undetermined. This CDR3 has 14 residues. Germline V gene sequence: CDR1 SGHVS, CDR2 FQNEAQ. Trimming took 4 bases from V and 4 from J, leaving 10 bases between them. The chain's CDR3 is CASSSDSFNEKLFF. CDR3 sequence (DNA): TGTGCCAGCAGCTCGGACTCTTTTAATGAAAAACTGTTTTTT.

The rearrangement links TRBV2 to TRBJ1-2; tentative D call: TRBD1 (6 bases). Deletions cut 8 bases from V and 7 bases from J, with 23 bases between. This CDR3 comprises 15 residues. The V gene's germline CDR1 is SNHLY and CDR2 FYNNEI. In nucleotides, the CDR3 is TGTGCCAGCGGTCCGAATACAGGGAGTGACGGTGGCTACACCTTC. It is translated as CASGPNTGSDGGYTF.

This clone was counted between two and nine times. J is TRBJ1-2 and V is TRBV20-1; a weak D match, TRBD1 (6 bases). Trimming removed 3 bases at V and 6 bases at J, with 26 bases between. Germline lookup yields CDR1 DFQATT and CDR2 SNEGSKA (reference sequence). This CDR3 comprises 17 residues. The CDR3 loop is CSASPSGGRRSENGYTF. The DNA for the CDR3 is TGCAGTGCTAGTCCCTCGGGGGGCAGGCGGTCCGAGAATGGCTACACCTTC.

The J gene is TRBJ2-4, the V gene TRBV5-1; perhaps D is TRBD1 or TRBD2 (5 bases each). Germline loops: CDR1 SGHRS, CDR2 YFSETQ. This CDR3 is 16 amino acids long. V lost 4 bases and J lost 0, with 14 bases in between. CDR3 in amino acids: CASSEAGALAKNIQYF. In DNA, the CDR3 is TGCGCCAGCAGCGAAGCCGGGGCGCTAGCCAAAAACATTCAGTACTTC.

The rearrangement links TRBV2 to TRBJ2-7, with D tentatively TRBD1 (5 bases). The germline gives CDR1 SNHLY, CDR2 FYNNEI. V lost 8 bases to trimming and J lost 2 bases, with 10 bases between them. The CDR3 runs 12 residues. CDR3 sequence (DNA): TGTGCCAGCCTAGGGGCGGCCTACGAGCAGTACTTC. It is translated as CASLGAAYEQYF. Full variable domain (remainder filled in from reference TRBV2 and TRBJ2-7): EPEVTQTPSHQVTQMGQEVILRCVPISNHLYFYWYRQILGQKVEFLVSFYNNEISEKSEIFDDQFSVERPDGSNFTLKIRSTKLEDSAMYFCASLGAAYEQYFGPGTRLTVT.

J is TRBJ1-5 and V is TRBV20-1; D ambiguous. The germline V and J ends were trimmed by 3 bases and 6 bases, with 6 bases remaining between them. The CDR3 has 11 residues. The germline V gene encodes CDR1 DFQATT and CDR2 SNEGSKA (reference sequence). The CDR3 DNA reads TGCAGTGCTAGGTTTGGTCAGCCCCAGCATTTT. Translation: CSARFGQPQHF.

The CDR3 DNA reads TGTGCCAGCAGCGTAGCGGGGGGGCGCAATGAGCAGTTCTTC. Amino acid sequence: CASSVAGGRNEQFF. The chain combines TRBV11-3 with TRBJ2-1, with 11 positions matching TRBD2. The V gene end was trimmed by 5 bases and the J gene end by 6 bases; junction bases not matched to a gene: 3. The CDR3 is 14 amino acids. Germline CDR1 and CDR2: SGHNT and YENEEA.

CDR3 in amino acids: CASSQGFGSYEQYF. CDR3 bases: TGCGCCAGCAGCCAAGGGTTTGGGTCCTACGAGCAGTACTTC. This chain joins TRBV4-3 and TRBJ2-7; D is uncertain. Trimming shortened V by 1 base and J by 1 base, and 8 bases separated the two germline ends. The germline CDR1 and CDR2 sequences are LGHNA and YSLEER. This CDR3 has 14 amino acids.

This clone was seen a handful of times. The chain joins TRBV25-1 to TRBJ1-3; no reliable D call. The V gene lost 2 bases and the J gene lost 10 bases, with 15 bases spanning the gap. Germline-derived CDR1 and CDR2 are MGHDK and SYGVNS. The length of the CDR3 is 14 residues. The CDR3 spells CASSEKGFGATIYF. CDR3 DNA sequence: TGTGCCAGCAGTGAAAAGGGCTTTGGAGCGACCATATATTTT.

The chain is built from TRBV7-6 and TRBJ2-7; TRBD2 agrees at 10 bases. CDR1 and CDR2 (germline): SGHVS, FNYEAQ. This CDR3 is built from 15 residues. Trimming took 7 bases from V and 6 from J; bases not matched to a gene: 12. The CDR3 loop reads CASTLTGLAKFEQYF. CDR3 bases: TGTGCCAGCACCCTTACGGGACTAGCGAAATTCGAGCAGTACTTC. Supplemented by reference TRBV7-6 and TRBJ2-7, the full variable domain reads GAGVSQSPRYKVTKRGQDVALRCDPISGHVSLYWYRQALGQGPEFLTYFNYEAQQDKSGLPNDRFSAERPEGSISTLTIQRTEQRDSAMYRCASTLTGLAKFEQYFGPGTRLTVT.

The chain joins TRBV18 to TRBJ2-3; 8 bases align to TRBD2. V lost 2 bases and J lost 0; bases outside the gene matches: 7. In germline, CDR1 is KGHSH, CDR2 LQKENI. The CDR3 consists of 17 residues. This chain's CDR3 is CASSPVRGGTSTDTQYF. The DNA of the CDR3 is TGTGCCAGCTCACCAGTCCGCGGGGGGACTAGCACAGATACGCAGTATTTT.

The rearrangement links TRBV9 to TRBJ1-6; no definite D call. The V end was cut by 0 bases, the J end by 9 bases, with 10 bases between. The germline CDR1 and CDR2 sequences are SGDLS and YYNGEE. CDR3 length equals 14 residues. Here the CDR3 DNA reads TGTGCCAGCAGCGTAGGAGGGAATGGTTCACCCCTCCACTTT. Translated: CASSVGGNGSPLHF.

The chain is built from TRBV4-1 and TRBJ2-5; D is unresolved. This CDR3 spans 13 amino acids. Germline CDR1 MGHRA, CDR2 YSYEKL. V was clipped by 1 base and J by 1 base, with 4 bases between them. The CDR3 DNA sequence: TGCGCCAGCAGCCAAGCTAGCCAAGAGACCCAGTACTTC. Its protein product is CASSQASQETQYF.

This clone has more than one count but fewer than ten. The sample has other DNA sequences that encode this CDR3 too. The chain combines TRBV6-5 with TRBJ1-2; TRBD1 matches at 7 bases. The germline V gene encodes CDR1 MNHEY and CDR2 SVGAGI. V gave up 2 bases and J gave up 3 bases; unmatched junction bases: 6. There are 15 residues in the CDR3. The CDR3 bases are TGTGCCAGCAGTTACGGGCAGGGGGTATACTATGGCTACACCTTC. Amino acids: CASSYGQGVYYGYTF.

This CDR3 is CASSPGTAATGELFF. CDR3 DNA: TGCGCCAGCAGCCCCGGGACAGCAGCTACCGGGGAGCTGTTTTTT. The V and J genes are TRBV4-1 and TRBJ2-2; TRBD1 matches 7 bases. J lost 5 bases, V lost 4 bases, and 7 bases had no gene match. Germline V gives CDR1 MGHRA, CDR2 YSYEKL. This CDR3 has 15 amino acids.

This chain links TRBV7-3 with TRBJ2-3, with D perhaps TRBD1 (6 bases). The germline V gene has CDR1 SGHTA and CDR2 FQGTGA. This CDR3 is built from 16 residues. The V end lost 5 bases, the J end lost 2 bases, and 17 bases lay between the germline ends. The CDR3 region is CASSPRGSTDTDTQYF. The CDR3 coding sequence is TGTGCCAGCAGCCCAAGGGGGAGCACAGACACAGATACGCAGTATTTT. The variable domain in full, completed from reference TRBV7-3 and TRBJ2-3, reads GAGVSQTPSNKVTEKGKYVELRCDPISGHTALYWYRQSLGQGPEFLIYFQGTGAADDSGLPNDRFFAVRPEGSVSTLKIQRTERGDSAVYLCASSPRGSTDTDTQYFGPGTRLTVL.

A few counts support this clone. The J gene is TRBJ1-1, the V gene TRBV30, with a possible D match to TRBD1 (5 bases). Germline V gene data show CDR1 as GTSNPN and CDR2 as SVGIG (reference sequence). The CDR3 consists of 15 residues. V was trimmed by 5 bases and J by 2 bases, leaving 18 bases between them. In DNA, the CDR3 is TGTGCCTGGGGCACTGGGACGAGGGCAAACACTGAAGCTTTCTTT. Amino acids: CAWGTGTRANTEAFF.

The genes are TRBV18 and TRBJ2-7; D may be TRBD1 (6 bases). Trimming cost V 4 bases and J 3 bases, with 10 bases left between them. This CDR3 is 13 amino acids long. CDR1 and CDR2 from the germline V gene are KGHSH and LQKENI. This CDR3 reads CASSRGPDYEQYF. The CDR3 coding sequence is TGTGCCAGCTCACGGGGGCCCGACTACGAGCAGTACTTC.

The rearrangement joins TRBV7-3 to TRBJ2-1; possible D gene TRBD2, 6 bases. V lost 6 bases to trimming and J lost 7 bases, with 19 bases between them. The germline CDR1 and CDR2 sequences are SGHTA and FQGTGA. CDR3 length: 15 residues. The CDR3 loop is CASSSTGDVGNEQFF. As DNA, the CDR3 is TGTGCCAGCAGTTCGACGGGGGACGTAGGGAATGAGCAGTTCTTC.

The chain is built from TRBV18 and TRBJ2-3; D gene ambiguous. The CDR3 runs to 14 residues. Trimming took 4 bases from V and 2 from J, leaving 10 bases between them. Germline V CDR1 and CDR2: KGHSH, LQKENI. CDR3 sequence (DNA): TGTGCCAGCTCACTATCCAGATCCACAGATACGCAGTATTTT. Translation gives CASSLSRSTDTQYF.

The chain employs TRBV2 and TRBJ1-1; 7 bases match TRBD1. The CDR3 is made up of 15 amino acids. After removal of 4 bases from V and 1 base from J, the junction contained 6 bases not matched to a gene. CDR1 and CDR2 from the germline V gene are SNHLY and FYNNEI. Here the CDR3 reads CASSAHRGTNTEAFF. As DNA, the CDR3 is TGTGCCAGCAGTGCTCACAGGGGCACGAACACTGAAGCTTTCTTT.

V and J are TRBV9 and TRBJ1-3; D gene unclear. Germline assignment: CDR1 SGDLS and CDR2 YYNGEE. V was clipped by 2 bases and J by 2 bases, with 11 bases between them. This CDR3 has 15 amino acids. The CDR3 protein is CASSVSDGAGNTIYF. CDR3 bases: TGTGCCAGCAGCGTGAGTGACGGAGCTGGAAACACCATATATTTT.

This clone was seen a handful of times. The chain combines TRBV9 with TRBJ2-2; a possible D gene is TRBD2 (6 bases). Germline values: CDR1 SGDLS, CDR2 YYNGEE. The CDR3 covers 16 residues. V lost 4 bases and J 0 bases, leaving 13 bases between the germline ends. The CDR3 DNA reads TGTGCCAGCAGCCGTCTGGGAGGAACGAACACCGGGGAGCTGTTTTTT. It is translated as CASSRLGGTNTGELFF.

The chain is built from TRBV11-1 and TRBJ2-3, with D perhaps matching TRBD1 (5 bases). The CDR3 covers 15 residues. Trimming stripped 2 bases from V and 2 bases from J, with 11 bases between. The germline V gene encodes CDR1 SGHAT and CDR2 FQDESV (reference sequence). The CDR3 coding sequence is TGTGCCAGCAGCTTACAGGGTATGGTCACAGATACGCAGTATTTT. Its protein is CASSLQGMVTDTQYF. The whole variable domain, filled in from reference TRBV11-1 and TRBJ2-3, reads EAEVAQSPRYKITEKSQAVAFWCDPISGHATLYWYRQILGQGPELLVQFQDESVVDDSQLPKDRFSAERLKGVDSTLKIQPAELGDSAMYLCASSLQGMVTDTQYFGPGTRLTVL.

The V gene is TRBV15, the J gene TRBJ2-7; D ambiguous. V was clipped by 0 bases and J by 0 bases, with 12 bases between them. CDR1 LNHNV and CDR2 YYDKDF come from the germline V gene (reference sequence). This CDR3 region has 16 residues. The CDR3: CATSRDGHPSSYEQYF. CDR3 DNA: TGTGCCACCAGCAGAGATGGGCACCCGAGCTCCTACGAGCAGTACTTC.

A single count supports this clone. V usage is TRBV2 and J usage is TRBJ1-1; D is unclear. Germline CDR1 and CDR2: SNHLY and FYNNEI. There are 13 residues in the CDR3. V dropped 8 bases and J dropped 5 bases, with 15 bases sitting between them. This chain's CDR3 is CASRREDWTEAFF. CDR3 coding DNA: TGTGCCAGCCGGAGGGAGGATTGGACTGAAGCTTTCTTT. The full variable domain, rest sourced from reference TRBV2 and TRBJ1-1, is EPEVTQTPSHQVTQMGQEVILRCVPISNHLYFYWYRQILGQKVEFLVSFYNNEISEKSEIFDDQFSVERPDGSNFTLKIRSTKLEDSAMYFCASRREDWTEAFFGQGTRLTVV.

V is TRBV27 and J is TRBJ1-1; 9 bases are a match to TRBD1. The J segment lost 4 bases and the V segment lost 6 bases, leaving 6 bases of the junction unmatched. The CDR3 sequence is 14 residues long. Germline V gene data show CDR1 as MNHEY and CDR2 as SMNVEV (reference sequence). For the CDR3, the DNA is TGTGCCAGCAGGCGGGACAGGGTCCCCACTGAAGCTTTCTTT. Translated: CASRRDRVPTEAFF.

To note about this clone: The same CDR3 also results from other DNA sequences found in this sample. V is TRBV18 and J is TRBJ1-5; D may be TRBD1 (6 bases). Trimming took off 2 bases at V and 4 bases at J, with 6 bases between the two ends. In germline, CDR1 is KGHSH, CDR2 LQKENI. The CDR3 contains 13 residues. The CDR3 nucleotides are TGTGCCAGCTCACCAGGACAGAATCAGCCCCAGCATTTT. The encoded protein is CASSPGQNQPQHF.